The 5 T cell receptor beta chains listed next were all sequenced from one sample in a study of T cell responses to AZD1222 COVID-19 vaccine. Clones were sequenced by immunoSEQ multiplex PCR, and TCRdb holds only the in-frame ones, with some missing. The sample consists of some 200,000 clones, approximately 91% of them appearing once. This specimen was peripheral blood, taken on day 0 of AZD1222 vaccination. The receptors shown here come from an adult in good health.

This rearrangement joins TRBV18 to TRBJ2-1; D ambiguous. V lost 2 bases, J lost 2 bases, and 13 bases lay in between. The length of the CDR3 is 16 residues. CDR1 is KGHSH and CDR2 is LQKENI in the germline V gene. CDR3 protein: CASSPDLTSAYNEQFF. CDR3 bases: TGTGCCAGCTCACCAGACTTGACCTCGGCCTACAATGAGCAGTTCTTC.

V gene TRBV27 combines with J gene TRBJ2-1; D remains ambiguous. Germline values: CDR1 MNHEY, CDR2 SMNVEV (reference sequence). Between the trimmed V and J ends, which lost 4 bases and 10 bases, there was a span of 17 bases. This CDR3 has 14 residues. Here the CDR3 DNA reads TGTGCCAGCAGTTCCGAGACGTCTCAGGACGAGCAGTTCTTC. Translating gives CASSSETSQDEQFF.

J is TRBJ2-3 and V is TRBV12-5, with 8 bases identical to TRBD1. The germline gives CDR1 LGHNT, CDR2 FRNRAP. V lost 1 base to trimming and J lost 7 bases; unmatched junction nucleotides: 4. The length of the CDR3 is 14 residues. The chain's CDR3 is CASGLGQGAYTQYF. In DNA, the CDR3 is TGTGCTAGTGGTTTGGGGCAGGGGGCATATACGCAGTATTTT.

The CDR3: CASSLGPQTGGNTIYF. Here the CDR3 DNA reads TGTGCCAGCAGCTTAGGACCTCAGACAGGAGGAAACACCATATATTTT. V usage is TRBV7-2 and J usage is TRBJ1-3; possible D gene TRBD1, 6 bases. From germline, CDR1 is SGHTA and CDR2 FQGNSA. CDR3 length equals 16 residues. V was shortened by 1 base and J by 4 bases, with 14 bases between the two germline ends.

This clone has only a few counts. This CDR3 reads CASSHPGGNGEKLFF. CDR3 nucleotide sequence: TGTGCCAGCAGCCACCCGGGAGGTAATGGTGAAAAACTGTTTTTT. V is TRBV3-1 (or the pseudogene TRBV3-2) and J is TRBJ1-4; D ambiguous. Germline assignment: CDR1 LGHDT and CDR2 YNNKEL (reference sequence). The CDR3 sequence is 15 residues long. The V gene lost 3 bases and the J gene lost 7 bases, with 15 bases spanning the gap.